The 22 T cell receptor beta chains in this list originate from one sample, sequenced in a study of T-cell reconstitution after alpha-beta-depleted transplantation in children. This sample's TCRbeta library carried unique molecular identifier barcodes. MiXCR was run by TCRdb on the PCR reads, yielding one entry per CDR3 protein. The data contain hundreds of thousands of distinct CDR3 sequences, 15% to 20% of them seen just once; the ten biggest clones take up around 30%. This specimen was PBMCs, mostly from graft donor cells, taken 360 days after TCRalphabeta/CD19-depleted stem cell transplant. These receptors all come from a boy under two years old who had a stem cell transplant for Wiskott-Aldrich syndrome, so the T cells may come from the graft donor.

V is TRBV27 and J is TRBJ2-7; 8 bases match TRBD1. The germline CDR1 and CDR2 sequences are MNHEY and SMNVEV (reference sequence). V was clipped by 4 bases and J by 0 bases; unmatched bases: 5. The CDR3 covers 15 residues. CDR3 sequence reads: CASSSPGTGSYEQYF. CDR3 in DNA: TGTGCCAGCAGTTCGCCCGGGACAGGCTCCTACGAGCAGTACTTC.

This clonotype was recorded a few times. J is TRBJ2-5 and V is TRBV20-1; D might be TRBD1 or TRBD2, each matching 5 bases. Germline CDR1 DFQATT, CDR2 SNEGSKA (reference sequence). With 2 bases removed from V and 4 bases from J, the gap between germline ends came to 17 bases. The CDR3 has 15 amino acids. In DNA, the CDR3 is TGCAGTGCTAGACTCTTCCTCGGGGCGTCAGAGACCCAGTACTTC. Its translation: CSARLFLGASETQYF.

The chain employs TRBV29-1 and TRBJ2-3; TRBD1 matches 8 bases. Germline CDR1 SQVTM, CDR2 ANQGSEA. V dropped 5 bases and J dropped 1; count of bases not matched to a gene: 11. The CDR3 runs to 16 residues. The CDR3 DNA reads TGCAGCGTTTCCTTAGGACAGGGAATCGGCACAGATACGCAGTATTTT. This translates into CSVSLGQGIGTDTQYF.

V is TRBV7-2 and J is TRBJ2-7; weak D call: TRBD1 (6 bases). Trimming stripped 2 bases from V and 3 bases from J, with 14 bases between. CDR3 size: 15 residues. CDR1 and CDR2 from the germline V gene are SGHTA and FQGNSA. The CDR3 here is CASSLTQGNSYEQYF. The CDR3 DNA is TGTGCCAGCAGCTTAACACAGGGTAATAGCTACGAGCAGTACTTC.

This clonotype was observed a few times. V usage is TRBV7-6 and J usage is TRBJ2-1, with D perhaps assigned TRBD1 or TRBD2 (5 bases each). Trimming pared 5 bases from V and 0 bases from J, leaving 11 bases between. Germline CDR1 SGHVS, CDR2 FNYEAQ. CDR3 length: 15 amino acids. The CDR3 DNA sequence: TGTGCCAGCAGCGTAGGGGAGAGCTCCTACAATGAGCAGTTCTTC. This codes for CASSVGESSYNEQFF.

A single count supports this clonotype. The chain has TRBV28 and TRBJ2-4; D perhaps matches TRBD2 (5 bases). CDR3 length equals 11 residues. CDR1 is MDHEN, CDR2 SYDVKM, per germline. Trimming took off 2 bases at V and 10 bases at J, with 6 bases between the two ends. CDR3 sequence: CASSLRGIQYF. The CDR3 DNA reads TGTGCCAGCAGTTTACGGGGAATTCAGTACTTC.

This clonotype was seen a few times. The rearrangement links TRBV20-1 to TRBJ2-1; unclear D gene. The CDR3 covers 12 residues. The V end was cut by 0 bases, the J end by 9 bases, with 9 bases between. Germline CDR1 reads DFQATT; CDR2 reads SNEGSKA (reference sequence). The CDR3 DNA is TGCAGTGCTAGAGACGGTTTGAGTGAGCAGTTCTTC. Amino acids: CSARDGLSEQFF.

This clonotype was counted a few times. The V gene is TRBV24-1, the J gene TRBJ2-5; D is possibly TRBD1 or TRBD2 (5 bases each). This CDR3 is built from 13 residues. Trimming took 4 bases from V and 5 from J, leaving 10 bases between them. From germline, CDR1 is KGHDR and CDR2 SFDVKD. The CDR3 sequence: CATSERGWETQYF. The CDR3 DNA follows: TGTGCCACCAGTGAACGGGGCTGGGAGACCCAGTACTTC.

The V call is TRBV12-3 or TRBV12-4, the J call TRBJ1-4, with 7 nucleotides matching TRBD1. V was pared by 5 bases and J by 0 bases, with 0 bases of the junction left unmatched. The CDR3 covers 14 residues. CDR3 in amino acids: CASSTGATNEKLFF. The CDR3 DNA is TGTGCCAGCAGTACAGGGGCAACTAATGAAAAACTGTTTTTT.

The chain combines TRBV6-1 with TRBJ1-5; D is perhaps TRBD1 (6 bases). Germline lookup yields CDR1 MNHNS and CDR2 SASEGT. CDR3 size: 17 residues. Trimming shortened V by 7 bases and J by 0 bases, and 19 bases separated the two germline ends. The CDR3 region has the DNA TGTGCCAGCACCACCCGACAGGAGATTTATAGCAATCAGCCCCAGCATTTT. It specifies CASTTRQEIYSNQPQHF.

The rearrangement joins TRBV30 to TRBJ2-2, with D unresolved. CDR1 is GTSNPN, CDR2 SVGIG, per germline (reference sequence). The V end lost 4 bases, the J end lost 6 bases, and 12 bases lay between the germline ends. The CDR3 has 13 residues. The CDR3: CAWKTPTAGELFF. The CDR3 DNA follows: TGTGCCTGGAAAACACCGACCGCCGGGGAGCTGTTTTTT.

This sequence joins TRBV12-3 or TRBV12-4 and TRBJ2-1; 13 bases line up with TRBD2. This CDR3 is 20 amino acids long. Trimming removed 5 bases from V and 7 bases from J; junction bases left unmatched: 20. The CDR3: CASSLLLLAGGGFSVNEQFF. The CDR3 DNA reads as TGTGCCAGCAGTCTACTACTACTAGCGGGAGGGGGTTTTAGCGTGAATGAGCAGTTCTTC.

The chain combines TRBV7-2 with TRBJ2-3; D gene ambiguous. V was cut by 4 bases and J by 3 bases, with 17 bases left in between. CDR1 and CDR2 (germline): SGHTA, FQGNSA. The CDR3 extends over 16 amino acids. CDR3 nucleotides: TGTGCCAGCAGCTCTCCGGCGGTTCTCTGGACAGATACGCAGTATTTT. Residues: CASSSPAVLWTDTQYF.

Only a few counts were recorded for this clonotype. The chain recombines TRBV4-2 with TRBJ2-2; 9 bases match TRBD2. Looked up from germline, CDR1 is LGHNA and CDR2 is YNFKEQ. J gave up 3 bases and V 0 bases, and 8 bases lay outside the gene matches. The length of the CDR3 is 18 residues. The CDR3 DNA reads TGTGCCAGCAGCCAAGACCTTAGCGGGGGCGGTTACACCGGGGAGCTGTTTTTT. It codes for CASSQDLSGGGYTGELFF.

This clonotype appeared a few times. The chain combines TRBV5-1 with TRBJ2-7; D perhaps matches TRBD2 (5 bases). Germline V CDR1 and CDR2: SGHRS, YFSETQ. The CDR3 covers 14 residues. Trimming left V 0 bases short and J 3 bases short, with 10 bases between. CDR3 amino acids: CASSLGPTSYEQYF. The CDR3 DNA sequence: TGCGCCAGCAGCTTGGGTCCTACTAGCTACGAGCAGTACTTC.

V is TRBV5-1 and J is TRBJ1-5; 11 nucleotides align to TRBD1. The ends lost 4 bases at V and 9 bases at J; junction bases unmatched: 3. The germline V gene has CDR1 SGHRS and CDR2 YFSETQ. CDR3 length: 13 residues. The chain's CDR3 is CASSVGTGGPQHF. CDR3 sequence (DNA): TGCGCCAGCAGCGTCGGGACAGGGGGGCCCCAGCATTTT.

The chain has TRBV13 and TRBJ2-7; 9 bases are shared with TRBD2. Germline V gene sequence: CDR1 PRHDT, CDR2 FYEKMQ (reference sequence). The CDR3 loop spans 15 amino acids. The J segment lost 3 bases and the V segment lost 4 bases, leaving 7 bases of the junction unmatched. The CDR3 is CASSSPGGGVYEQYF. The CDR3 coding sequence is TGTGCCAGCAGCTCCCCCGGCGGGGGGGTCTACGAGCAGTACTTC.

This clonotype was counted between two and nine times. DNA for the CDR3: TGCAGTGCTAGAGGAGCAAACAGGGGGCACTCCTACGAGCAGTACTTC. This gives the protein CSARGANRGHSYEQYF. V is TRBV20-1 and J is TRBJ2-7; 9 bases are a match to TRBD1. Germline V gene data show CDR1 as DFQATT and CDR2 as SNEGSKA (reference sequence). The CDR3 contains 16 residues. V lost 1 base and J lost 0; bases outside the gene matches: 7.

This chain links TRBV18 with TRBJ2-5, with D hard to call. V was trimmed by 1 base and J by 1 base, leaving 10 bases between them. This CDR3 is 15 amino acids long. The V gene's germline CDR1 is KGHSH and CDR2 LQKENI. CDR3: CASSPRYLLQETQYF. In DNA form, the CDR3 reads TGTGCCAGCTCACCACGATACCTCCTCCAAGAGACCCAGTACTTC. Full variable domain (missing parts from reference TRBV18 and TRBJ2-5): NAGVMQNPRHLVRRRGQEARLRCSPMKGHSHVYWYRQLPEEGLKFMVYLQKENIIDESGMPKERFSAEFPKEGPSILRIQQVVRGDSAAYFCASSPRYLLQETQYFGPGTRLLVL.

The chain recombines TRBV28 with TRBJ2-3; D possibly corresponds to TRBD1 (6 bases). Germline V CDR1 and CDR2: MDHEN, SYDVKM. The CDR3 totals 17 residues. V was cut by 3 bases and J by 0 bases, with 16 bases left in between. Written as DNA, the CDR3 is TGTGCCAGCAGTTTTCCACAGGGAACCTCTAGCACAGATACGCAGTATTTT. It encodes CASSFPQGTSSTDTQYF.

The V call is TRBV6-2 or TRBV6-3, the J call TRBJ2-7; D is unclear. This CDR3 comprises 12 residues. CDR1 and CDR2 (germline): MNHEY, SVGEGT. V dropped 8 bases and J dropped 0 bases, with 8 bases sitting between them. Written as DNA, the CDR3 is TGTGCCAGCCGACACAGCTCCTACGAGCAGTACTTC. Translating gives CASRHSSYEQYF.

The chain has TRBV5-1 and TRBJ2-3; 8 bases align to TRBD1. CDR1 and CDR2 from the germline V gene are SGHRS and YFSETQ. The CDR3 runs 15 residues. V shed 4 bases, J shed 2 bases, and the junction held 6 bases outside the gene matches. The CDR3 is CASSQTGAFTDTQYF. The CDR3 DNA sequence: TGCGCCAGCAGCCAGACAGGGGCGTTCACAGATACGCAGTATTTT. The whole variable domain, filled in from reference TRBV5-1 and TRBJ2-3, reads KAGVTQTPRYLIKTRGQQVTLSCSPISGHRSVSWYQQTPGQGLQFLFEYFSETQRNKGNFPGRFSGRQFSNSRSEMNVSTLELGDSALYLCASSQTGAFTDTQYFGPGTRLTVL.